This T cell receptor beta chain was sequenced during a study of blood T cell repertoires in COVID-19. About the research overall: Sites across the United States, Italy and Spain contributed samples from acute and convalescent COVID-19. T cells, B-cell-depleted T cells, or PBMCs provided the cDNA or gDNA that served as material.

Deletions cut 4 bases from V and 8 bases from J, with 11 bases between. Looked up from germline, CDR1 is SGHTS and CDR2 is YDEGEE. CDR3 length equals 12 residues. In its sample, this clone was seen once. Original analysis: The assay estimated nucleated cells by amplifying reference gene primers. TCRdb keeps only in-frame clones here, not all; method: immunoSEQ multiplex PCR. V, J and clone size derive from that table, while D and trimming were established from the DNA sequence. The sample yields 70,000 to 100,000 clones, around nine tenths seen once. This sequence joins TRBV5-8 and TRBJ2-3; D is perhaps TRBD2 (6 bases). Sample: peripheral blood. This sequence originates from a man of 80 years or more with active or convalescent COVID-19. The CDR3 DNA reads as TGTGCCAGCAGCCGGTGGGAGGCTACGCAGTATTTT. It specifies CASSRWEATQYF.